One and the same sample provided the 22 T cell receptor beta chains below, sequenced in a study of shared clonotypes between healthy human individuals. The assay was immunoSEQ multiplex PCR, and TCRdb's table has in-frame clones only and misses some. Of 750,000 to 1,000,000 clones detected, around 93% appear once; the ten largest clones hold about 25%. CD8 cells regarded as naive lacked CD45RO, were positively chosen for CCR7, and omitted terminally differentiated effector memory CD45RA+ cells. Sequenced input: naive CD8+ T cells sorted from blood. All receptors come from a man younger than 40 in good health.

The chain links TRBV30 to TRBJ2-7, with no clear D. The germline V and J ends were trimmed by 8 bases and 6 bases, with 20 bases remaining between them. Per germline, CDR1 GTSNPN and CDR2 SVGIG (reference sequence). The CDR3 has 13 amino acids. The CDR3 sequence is CAGSDGIRTEQYF. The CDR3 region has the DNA TGTGCCGGAAGTGATGGGATTCGTACCGAGCAGTACTTC.

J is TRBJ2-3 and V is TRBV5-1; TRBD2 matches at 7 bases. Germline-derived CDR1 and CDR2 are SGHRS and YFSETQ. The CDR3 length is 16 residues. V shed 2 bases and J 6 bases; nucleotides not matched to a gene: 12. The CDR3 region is CASSFSSGPFSDTQYF. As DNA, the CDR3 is TGCGCCAGCAGCTTTTCTAGCGGACCTTTTTCGGATACGCAGTATTTT.

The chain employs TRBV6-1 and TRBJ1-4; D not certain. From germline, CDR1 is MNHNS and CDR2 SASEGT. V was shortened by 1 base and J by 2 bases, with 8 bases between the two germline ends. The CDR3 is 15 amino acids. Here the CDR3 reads CASSEESVTNEKLFF. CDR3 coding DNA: TGTGCCAGCAGTGAAGAATCGGTTACTAATGAAAAACTGTTTTTT.

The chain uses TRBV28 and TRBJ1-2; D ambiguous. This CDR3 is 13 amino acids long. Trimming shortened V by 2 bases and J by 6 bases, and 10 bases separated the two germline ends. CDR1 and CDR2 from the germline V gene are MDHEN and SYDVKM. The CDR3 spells CASSLEETDGYTF. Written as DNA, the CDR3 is TGTGCCAGCAGTTTAGAGGAAACGGATGGCTACACCTTC.

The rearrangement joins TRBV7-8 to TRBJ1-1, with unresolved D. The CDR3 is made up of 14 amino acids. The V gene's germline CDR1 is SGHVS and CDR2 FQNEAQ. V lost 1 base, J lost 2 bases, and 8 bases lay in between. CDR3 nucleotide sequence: TGTGCCAGCAGCTTAGAGGCAGCCAACACTGAAGCTTTCTTT. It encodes CASSLEAANTEAFF.

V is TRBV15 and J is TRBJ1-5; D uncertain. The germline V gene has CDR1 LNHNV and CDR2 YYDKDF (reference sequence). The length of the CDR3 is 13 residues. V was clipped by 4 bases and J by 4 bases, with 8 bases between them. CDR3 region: CATSTQQNQPQHF. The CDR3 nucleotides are TGTGCCACCAGCACGCAGCAAAATCAGCCCCAGCATTTT.

CDR3 bases: TGTGCCAGCAGTAAATACGGGAGTTGGGAGACCCAGTACTTC. The encoded protein is CASSKYGSWETQYF. V gene TRBV27 combines with J gene TRBJ2-5; TRBD2 is a possible D gene (6 bases). Germline V gene lookup returns CDR1 MNHEY and CDR2 SMNVEV (reference sequence). The length of the CDR3 is 14 residues. Trimming removed 5 bases at V and 5 bases at J, with 15 bases between.

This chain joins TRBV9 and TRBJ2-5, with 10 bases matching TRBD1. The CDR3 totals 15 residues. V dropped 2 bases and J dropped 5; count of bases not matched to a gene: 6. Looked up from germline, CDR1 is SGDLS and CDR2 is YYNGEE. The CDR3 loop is CASSVRTGGWETQYF. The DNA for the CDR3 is TGTGCCAGCAGCGTCAGGACAGGGGGTTGGGAGACCCAGTACTTC.

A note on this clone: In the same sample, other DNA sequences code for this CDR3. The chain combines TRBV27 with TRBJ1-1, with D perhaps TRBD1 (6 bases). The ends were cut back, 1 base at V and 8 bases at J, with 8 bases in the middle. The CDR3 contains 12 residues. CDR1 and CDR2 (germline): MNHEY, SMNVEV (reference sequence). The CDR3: CASSLLGGEAFF. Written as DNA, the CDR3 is TGTGCCAGCAGTTTATTAGGGGGAGAAGCTTTCTTT.

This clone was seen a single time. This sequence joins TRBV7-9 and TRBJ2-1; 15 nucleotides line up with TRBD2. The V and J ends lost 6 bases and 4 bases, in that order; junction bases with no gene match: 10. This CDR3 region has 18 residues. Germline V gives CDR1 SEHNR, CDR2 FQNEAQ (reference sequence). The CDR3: CASRFGLAGGTVYNEQFF. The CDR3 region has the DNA TGTGCCAGCAGGTTCGGACTAGCGGGAGGGACCGTATACAATGAGCAGTTCTTC.

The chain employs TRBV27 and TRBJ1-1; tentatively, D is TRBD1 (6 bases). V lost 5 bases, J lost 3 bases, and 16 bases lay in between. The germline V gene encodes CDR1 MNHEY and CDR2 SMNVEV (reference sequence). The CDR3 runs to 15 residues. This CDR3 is CASSPSGGPYTEAFF. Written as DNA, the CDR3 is TGTGCCAGCAGTCCCAGTGGGGGGCCGTACACTGAAGCTTTCTTT.

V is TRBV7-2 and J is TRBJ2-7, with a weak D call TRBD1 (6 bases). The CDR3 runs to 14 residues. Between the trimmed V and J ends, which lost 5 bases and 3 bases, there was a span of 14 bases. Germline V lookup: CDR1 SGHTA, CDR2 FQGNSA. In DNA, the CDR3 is TGTGCCAGCAGCCAAGGGGGTACCGTCTACGAGCAGTACTTC. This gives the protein CASSQGGTVYEQYF.

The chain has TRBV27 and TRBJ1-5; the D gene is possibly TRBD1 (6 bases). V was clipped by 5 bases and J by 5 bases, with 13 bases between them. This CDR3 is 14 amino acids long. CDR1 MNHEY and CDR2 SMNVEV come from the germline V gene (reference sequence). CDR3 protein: CASSPLDSDQPQHF. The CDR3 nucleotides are TGTGCCAGCAGTCCCCTGGACAGCGATCAGCCCCAGCATTTT.

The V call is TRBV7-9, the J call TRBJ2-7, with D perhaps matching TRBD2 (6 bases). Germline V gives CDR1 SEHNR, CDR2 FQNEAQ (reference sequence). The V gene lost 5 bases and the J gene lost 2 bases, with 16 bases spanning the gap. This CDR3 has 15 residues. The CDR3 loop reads CASSPRGSGAYEQYF. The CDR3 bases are TGTGCCAGCAGCCCCCGGGGTAGCGGAGCCTACGAGCAGTACTTC.

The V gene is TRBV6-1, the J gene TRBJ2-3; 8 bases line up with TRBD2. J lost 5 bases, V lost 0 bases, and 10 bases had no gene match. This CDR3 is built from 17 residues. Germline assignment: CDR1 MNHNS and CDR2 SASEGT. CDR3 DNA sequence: TGTGCCAGCAGTGAAGCGCTAACCAGCACTAGCGGAGATACGCAGTATTTT. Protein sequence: CASSEALTSTSGDTQYF.

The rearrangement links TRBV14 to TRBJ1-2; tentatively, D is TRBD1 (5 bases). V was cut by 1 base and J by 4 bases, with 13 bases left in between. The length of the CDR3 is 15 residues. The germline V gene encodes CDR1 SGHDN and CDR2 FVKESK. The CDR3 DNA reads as TGTGCCAGCAGCCAAGCCGGTGCGGGGGGCTATGGCTACACCTTC. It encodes CASSQAGAGGYGYTF.

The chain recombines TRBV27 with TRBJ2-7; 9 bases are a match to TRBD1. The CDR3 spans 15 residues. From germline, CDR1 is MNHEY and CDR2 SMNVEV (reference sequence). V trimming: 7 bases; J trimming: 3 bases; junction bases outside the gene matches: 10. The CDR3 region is CASKTGTGSSYEQYF. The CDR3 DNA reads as TGTGCCAGCAAGACCGGGACAGGGAGTAGCTACGAGCAGTACTTC.

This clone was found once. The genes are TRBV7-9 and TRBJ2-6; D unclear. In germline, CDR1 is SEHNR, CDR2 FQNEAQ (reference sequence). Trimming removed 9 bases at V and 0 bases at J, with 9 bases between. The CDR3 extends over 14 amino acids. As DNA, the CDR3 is TGTGCCAGGAATGAAGTCTCTGGGGCCAACGTCCTGACTTTC. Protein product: CARNEVSGANVLTF.

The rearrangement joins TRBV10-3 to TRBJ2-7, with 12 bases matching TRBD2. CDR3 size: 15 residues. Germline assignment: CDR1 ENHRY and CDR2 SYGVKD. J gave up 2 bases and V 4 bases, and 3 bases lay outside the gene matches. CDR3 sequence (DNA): TGTGCCATCAGTGTGTGGACTAGCGGGACCTACGAGCAGTACTTC. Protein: CAISVWTSGTYEQYF.

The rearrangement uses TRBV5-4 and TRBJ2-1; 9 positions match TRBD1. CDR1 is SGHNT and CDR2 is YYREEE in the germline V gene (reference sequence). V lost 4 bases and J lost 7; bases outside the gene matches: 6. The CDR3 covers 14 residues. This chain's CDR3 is CASSPGQGGNEQFF. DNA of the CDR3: TGTGCCAGCAGCCCGGGACAGGGTGGGAATGAGCAGTTCTTC.

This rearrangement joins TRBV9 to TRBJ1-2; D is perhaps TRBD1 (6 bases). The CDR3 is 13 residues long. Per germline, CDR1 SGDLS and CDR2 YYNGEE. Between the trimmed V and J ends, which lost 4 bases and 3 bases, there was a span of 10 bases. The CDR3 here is CASSLQGDYGYTF. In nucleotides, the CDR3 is TGTGCCAGCAGCCTACAGGGAGACTATGGCTACACCTTC.

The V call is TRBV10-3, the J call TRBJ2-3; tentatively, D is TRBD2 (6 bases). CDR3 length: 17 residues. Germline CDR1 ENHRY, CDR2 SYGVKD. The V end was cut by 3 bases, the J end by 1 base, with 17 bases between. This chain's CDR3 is CAISDEGGVLGTDTQYF. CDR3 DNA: TGTGCCATCAGTGACGAAGGAGGGGTCCTTGGCACAGATACGCAGTATTTT.